The sequence of this T cell receptor (beta chain) was determined in a study of blood T cell repertoires in COVID-19. V dropped 4 bases and J dropped 5 bases, with 12 bases sitting between them. CDR1 is MNHEY, CDR2 SMNVEV, per germline (reference sequence). The CDR3 covers 14 residues. Clones were sequenced by immunoSEQ multiplex PCR, and TCRdb holds only the in-frame ones, with some missing. Among tens of thousands of clones listed, 75% to 85% were seen once. This clone was seen a few times. This sequence originates from a woman aged 70 to 79 with acute or convalescent COVID-19. J is TRBJ2-1 and V is TRBV27, with D perhaps matching TRBD2 (5 bases). Sequencing was performed on peripheral blood. The CDR3 is CASSWGERHNEQFF. The DNA of the CDR3 is TGTGCCAGCAGTTGGGGAGAGCGCCACAATGAGCAGTTCTTC.